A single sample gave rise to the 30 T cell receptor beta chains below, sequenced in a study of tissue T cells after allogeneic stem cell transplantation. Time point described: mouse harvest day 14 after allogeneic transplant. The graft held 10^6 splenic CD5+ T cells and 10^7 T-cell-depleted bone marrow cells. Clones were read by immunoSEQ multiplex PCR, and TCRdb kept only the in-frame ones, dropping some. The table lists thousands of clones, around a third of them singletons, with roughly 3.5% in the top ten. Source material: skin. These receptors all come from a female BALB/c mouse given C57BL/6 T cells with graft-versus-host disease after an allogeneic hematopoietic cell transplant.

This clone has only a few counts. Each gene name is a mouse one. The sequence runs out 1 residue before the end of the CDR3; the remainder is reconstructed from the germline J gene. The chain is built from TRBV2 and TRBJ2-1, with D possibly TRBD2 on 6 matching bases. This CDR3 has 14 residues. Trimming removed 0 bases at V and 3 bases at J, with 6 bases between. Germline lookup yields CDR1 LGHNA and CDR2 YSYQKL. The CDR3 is CASSQDWGYAEQFF. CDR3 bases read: TGTGCCAGCAGCCAAGACTGGGGCTATGCTGAGCAGTTC.

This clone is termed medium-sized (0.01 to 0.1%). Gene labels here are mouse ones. The sequenced part of the CDR3 DNA is TGTGCCAGCAGTGCGACAGTCTCCTATGAACAGTAC. Translation gives CASSATVSYEQY. The whole CDR3 protein is CASSATVSYEQYF. The chain links TRBV26 to TRBJ2-7; the D gene is possibly TRBD1 (5 bases). The read stops 1 residue short of the end of the CDR3; the missing end is completed from the germline J gene. Trimming took off 5 bases at V and 0 bases at J, with 8 bases between the two ends. This CDR3 has 13 amino acids. Germline CDR1 KGHPV, CDR2 FQNQEV (reference sequence).

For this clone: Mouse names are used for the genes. CDR3: CASSLQGARERLFF. CDR3 DNA, as far as it was read: TGTGCCAGCAGTCTCCAGGGGGCGCGTGAAAGATTATTT. V usage is TRBV26 and J usage is TRBJ1-4; 8 bases are a match to TRBD1. With the read ending 1 residue before the CDR3 end, the germline J gene is used to fill in that end. The germline V gene has CDR1 KGHPV and CDR2 FQNQEV (reference sequence). This CDR3 contains 14 residues. V shed 3 bases, J shed 8 bases, and the junction held 5 bases outside the gene matches.

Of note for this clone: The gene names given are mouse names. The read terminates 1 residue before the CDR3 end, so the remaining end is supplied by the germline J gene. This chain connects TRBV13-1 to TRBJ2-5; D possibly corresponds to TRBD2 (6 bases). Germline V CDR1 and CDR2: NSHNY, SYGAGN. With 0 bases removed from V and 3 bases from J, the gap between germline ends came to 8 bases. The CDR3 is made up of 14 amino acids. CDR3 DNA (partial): TGTGCCAGCAGTGATGCGGGACTTCAAGACACCCAGTAC. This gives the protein CASSDAGLQDTQY. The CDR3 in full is CASSDAGLQDTQYF.

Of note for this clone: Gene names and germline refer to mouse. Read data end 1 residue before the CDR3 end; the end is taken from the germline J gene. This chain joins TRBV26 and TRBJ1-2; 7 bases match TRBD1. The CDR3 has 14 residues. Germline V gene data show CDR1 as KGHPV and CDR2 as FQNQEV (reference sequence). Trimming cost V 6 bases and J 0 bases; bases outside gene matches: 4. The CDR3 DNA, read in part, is TGTGCCAGCAGGACCGGGACAGCAAACTCCGACTACACC. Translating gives CASRTGTANSDYT. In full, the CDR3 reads CASRTGTANSDYTF.

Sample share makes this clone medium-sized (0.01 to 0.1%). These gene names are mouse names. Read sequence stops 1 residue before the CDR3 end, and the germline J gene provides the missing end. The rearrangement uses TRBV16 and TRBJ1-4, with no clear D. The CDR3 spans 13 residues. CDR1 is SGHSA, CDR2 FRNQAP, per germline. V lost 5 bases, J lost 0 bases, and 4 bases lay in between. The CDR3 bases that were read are TGTGCAAGCAGCCCAATTTCCAACGAAAGATTATTT. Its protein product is CASSPISNERLF. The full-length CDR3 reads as CASSPISNERLFF.

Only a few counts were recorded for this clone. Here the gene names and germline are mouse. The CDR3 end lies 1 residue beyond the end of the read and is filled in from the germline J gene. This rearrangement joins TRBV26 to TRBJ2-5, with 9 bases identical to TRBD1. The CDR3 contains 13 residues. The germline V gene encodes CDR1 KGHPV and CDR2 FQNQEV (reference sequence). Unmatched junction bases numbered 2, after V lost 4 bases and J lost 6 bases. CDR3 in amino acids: CASSRDREDTQYF. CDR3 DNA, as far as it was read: TGTGCCAGCAGTCGGGACAGGGAGGACACCCAGTAC.

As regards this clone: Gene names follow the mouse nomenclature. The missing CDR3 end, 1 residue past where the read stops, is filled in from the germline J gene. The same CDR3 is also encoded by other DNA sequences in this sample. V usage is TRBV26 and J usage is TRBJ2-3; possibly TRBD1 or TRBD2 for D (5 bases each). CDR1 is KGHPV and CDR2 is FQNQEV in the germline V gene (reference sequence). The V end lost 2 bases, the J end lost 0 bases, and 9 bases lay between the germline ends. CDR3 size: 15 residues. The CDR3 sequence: CASSLGGTSAETLYF. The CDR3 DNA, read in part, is TGTGCCAGCAGTCTGGGGGGAACTAGTGCAGAAACGCTGTAT.

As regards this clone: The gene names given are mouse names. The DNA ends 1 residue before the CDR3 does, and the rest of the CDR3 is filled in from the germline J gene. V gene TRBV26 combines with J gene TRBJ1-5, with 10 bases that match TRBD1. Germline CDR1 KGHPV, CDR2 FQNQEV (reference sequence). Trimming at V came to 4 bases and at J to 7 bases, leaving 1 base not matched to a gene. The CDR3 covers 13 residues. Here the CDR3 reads CASSPGQGQAPLF. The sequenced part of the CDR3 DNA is TGTGCCAGCAGTCCGGGACAGGGGCAGGCTCCGCTT.

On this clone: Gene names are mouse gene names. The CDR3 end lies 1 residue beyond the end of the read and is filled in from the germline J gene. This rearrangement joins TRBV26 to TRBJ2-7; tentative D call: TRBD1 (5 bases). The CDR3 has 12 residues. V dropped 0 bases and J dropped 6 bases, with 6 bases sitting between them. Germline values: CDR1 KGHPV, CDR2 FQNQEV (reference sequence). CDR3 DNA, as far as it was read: TGTGCCAGCAGTCTGTCCAGGGCTGAACAGTAC. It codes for CASSLSRAEQY. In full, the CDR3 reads CASSLSRAEQYF.

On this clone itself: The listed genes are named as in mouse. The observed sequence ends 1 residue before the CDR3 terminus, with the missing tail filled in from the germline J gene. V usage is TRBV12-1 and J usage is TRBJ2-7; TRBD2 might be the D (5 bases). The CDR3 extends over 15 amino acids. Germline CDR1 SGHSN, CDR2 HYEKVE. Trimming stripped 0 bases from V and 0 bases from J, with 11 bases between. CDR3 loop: CASSLILGSSYEQYF. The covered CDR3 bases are TGTGCCAGCTCTCTCATCCTGGGTAGCTCCTATGAACAGTAC.

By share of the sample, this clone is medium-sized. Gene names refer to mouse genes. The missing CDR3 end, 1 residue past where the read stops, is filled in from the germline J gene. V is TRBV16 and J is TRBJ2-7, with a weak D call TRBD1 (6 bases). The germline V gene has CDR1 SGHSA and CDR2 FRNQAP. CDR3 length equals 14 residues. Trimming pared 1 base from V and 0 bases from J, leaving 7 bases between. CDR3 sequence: CASSLATGSYEQYF. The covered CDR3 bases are TGTGCAAGCAGCTTAGCGACAGGCTCCTATGAACAGTAC.

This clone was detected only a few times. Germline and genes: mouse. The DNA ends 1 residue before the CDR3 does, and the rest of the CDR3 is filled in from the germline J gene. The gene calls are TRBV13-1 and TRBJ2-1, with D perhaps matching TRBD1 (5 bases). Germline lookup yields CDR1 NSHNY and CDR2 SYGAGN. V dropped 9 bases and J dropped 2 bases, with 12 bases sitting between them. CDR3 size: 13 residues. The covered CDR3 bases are TGTGCCAACCCCGACAGATACTATGCTGAGCAGTTC. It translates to CANPDRYYAEQF. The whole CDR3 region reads CANPDRYYAEQFF.

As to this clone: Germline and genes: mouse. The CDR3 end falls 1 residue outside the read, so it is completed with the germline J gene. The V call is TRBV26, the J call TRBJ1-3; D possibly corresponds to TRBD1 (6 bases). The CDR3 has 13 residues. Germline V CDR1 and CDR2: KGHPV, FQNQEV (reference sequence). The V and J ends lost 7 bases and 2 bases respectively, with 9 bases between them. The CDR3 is CASTSGAGNTLYF. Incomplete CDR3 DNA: TGTGCCAGCACCTCAGGGGCTGGAAATACGCTCTAT.

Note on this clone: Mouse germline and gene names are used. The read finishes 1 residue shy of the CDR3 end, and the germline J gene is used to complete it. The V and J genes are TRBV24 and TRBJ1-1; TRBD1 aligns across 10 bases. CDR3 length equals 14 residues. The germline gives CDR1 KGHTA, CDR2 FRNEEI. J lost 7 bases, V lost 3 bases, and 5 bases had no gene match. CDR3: CASSLRTGGGEVFF. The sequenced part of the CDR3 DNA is TGTGCCAGCAGTCTTAGGACAGGGGGAGGAGAAGTCTTC.

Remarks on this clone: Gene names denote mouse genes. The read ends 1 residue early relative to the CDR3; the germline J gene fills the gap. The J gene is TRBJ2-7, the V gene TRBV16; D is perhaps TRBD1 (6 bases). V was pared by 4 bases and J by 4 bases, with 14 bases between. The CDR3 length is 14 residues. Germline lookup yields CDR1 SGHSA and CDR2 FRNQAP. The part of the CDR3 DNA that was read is TGTGCAAGCAGCTCACAGGGAGGCACATATGAACAGTAC. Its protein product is CASSSQGGTYEQY. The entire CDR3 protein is CASSSQGGTYEQYF.

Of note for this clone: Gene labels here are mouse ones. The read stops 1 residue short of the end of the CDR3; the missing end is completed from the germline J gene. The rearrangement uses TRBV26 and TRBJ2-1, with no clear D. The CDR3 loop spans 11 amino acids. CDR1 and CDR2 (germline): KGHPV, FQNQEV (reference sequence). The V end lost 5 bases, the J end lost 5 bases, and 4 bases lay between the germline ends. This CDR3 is CASSANAEQFF. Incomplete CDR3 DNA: TGTGCCAGCAGTGCGAATGCTGAGCAGTTC.

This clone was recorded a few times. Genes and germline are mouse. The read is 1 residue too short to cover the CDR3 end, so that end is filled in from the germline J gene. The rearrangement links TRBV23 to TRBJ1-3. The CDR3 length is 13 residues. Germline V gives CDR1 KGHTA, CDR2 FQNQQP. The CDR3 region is CSSSQGSGNTLYF. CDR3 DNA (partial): TGCTCCAGCAGTCAGGGGTCTGGAAATACGCTCTAT. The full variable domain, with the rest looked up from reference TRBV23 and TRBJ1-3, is DAAVTQKPRYLIKMKGQEAEMKCIPEKGHTAVFWYQQKQSKELKFLIYFQNQQPLDQIDMVKERFSAVCPSSSLCSLGIRTCEAEDSALYLCSSSQGSGNTLYFGEGSRLIVV.

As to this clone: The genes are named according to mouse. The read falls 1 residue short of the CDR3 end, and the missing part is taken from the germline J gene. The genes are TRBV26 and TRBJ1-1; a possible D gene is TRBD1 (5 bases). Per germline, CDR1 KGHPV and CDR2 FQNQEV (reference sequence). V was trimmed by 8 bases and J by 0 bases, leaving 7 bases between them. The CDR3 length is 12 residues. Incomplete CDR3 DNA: TGTGCCAGCTCGGGACAGAACACAGAAGTCTTC. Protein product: CASSGQNTEVF. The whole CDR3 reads CASSGQNTEVFF.

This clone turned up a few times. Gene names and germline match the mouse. The part of the CDR3 DNA that was read is TGTGCCAGCAGTCTGGGACTGGGGGGGTCATATGAACAGTAC. This encodes CASSLGLGGSYEQY. The full-length CDR3 reads as CASSLGLGGSYEQYF. V and J are TRBV26 and TRBJ2-7, with 12 nucleotides matching TRBD2. The read terminates 1 residue before the CDR3 end, so the remaining end is supplied by the germline J gene. Germline assignment: CDR1 KGHPV and CDR2 FQNQEV (reference sequence). The CDR3 contains 15 residues. J was trimmed by 4 bases and V by 2 bases; bases with no gene match: 3.

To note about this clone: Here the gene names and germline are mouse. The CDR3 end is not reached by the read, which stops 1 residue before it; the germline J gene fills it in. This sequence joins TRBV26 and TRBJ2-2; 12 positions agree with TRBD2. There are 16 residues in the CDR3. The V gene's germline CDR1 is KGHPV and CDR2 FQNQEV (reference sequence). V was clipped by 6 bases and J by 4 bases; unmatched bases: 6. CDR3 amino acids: CASSPDWGGPTGQLYF. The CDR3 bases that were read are TGTGCCAGCAGCCCAGACTGGGGGGGCCCCACCGGGCAGCTCTAC.

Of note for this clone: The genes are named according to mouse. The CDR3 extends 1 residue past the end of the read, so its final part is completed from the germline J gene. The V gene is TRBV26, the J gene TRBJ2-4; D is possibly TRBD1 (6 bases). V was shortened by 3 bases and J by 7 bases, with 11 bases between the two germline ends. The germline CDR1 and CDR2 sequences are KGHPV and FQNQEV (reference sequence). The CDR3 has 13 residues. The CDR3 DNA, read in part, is TGTGCCAGCAGTCTTCAGGGGTTAGACACCTTGTAC. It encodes CASSLQGLDTLY. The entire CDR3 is CASSLQGLDTLYF.

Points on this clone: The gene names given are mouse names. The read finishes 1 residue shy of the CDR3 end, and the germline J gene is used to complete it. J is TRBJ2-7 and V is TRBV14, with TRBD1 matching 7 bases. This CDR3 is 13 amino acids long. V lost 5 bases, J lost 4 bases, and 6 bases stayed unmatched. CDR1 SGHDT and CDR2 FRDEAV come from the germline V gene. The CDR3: CASSSDREYEQYF. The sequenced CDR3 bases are TGTGCCAGCAGCTCCGACAGGGAATATGAACAGTAC.

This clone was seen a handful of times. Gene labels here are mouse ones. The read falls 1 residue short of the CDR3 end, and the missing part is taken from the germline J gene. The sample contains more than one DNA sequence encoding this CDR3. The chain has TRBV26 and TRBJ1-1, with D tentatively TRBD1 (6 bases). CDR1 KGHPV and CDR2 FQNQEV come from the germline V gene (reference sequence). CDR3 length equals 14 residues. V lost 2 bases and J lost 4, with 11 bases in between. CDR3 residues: CASSLGGGGTEVFF. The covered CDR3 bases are TGTGCCAGCAGTCTGGGAGGGGGAGGCACAGAAGTCTTC.

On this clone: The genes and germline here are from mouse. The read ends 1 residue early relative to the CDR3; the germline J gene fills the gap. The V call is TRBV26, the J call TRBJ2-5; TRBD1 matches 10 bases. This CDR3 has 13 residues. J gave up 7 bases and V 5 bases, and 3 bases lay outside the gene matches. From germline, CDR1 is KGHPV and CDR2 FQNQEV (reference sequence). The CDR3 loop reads CASSTDRGNTQYF. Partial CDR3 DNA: TGTGCCAGCAGTACGGACAGGGGGAACACCCAGTAC.

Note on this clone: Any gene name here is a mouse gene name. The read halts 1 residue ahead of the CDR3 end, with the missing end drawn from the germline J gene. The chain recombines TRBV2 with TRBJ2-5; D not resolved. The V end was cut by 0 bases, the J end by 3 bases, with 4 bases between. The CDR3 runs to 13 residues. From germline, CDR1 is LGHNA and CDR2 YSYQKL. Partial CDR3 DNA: TGTGCCAGCAGCCAAGACAGACAAGACACCCAGTAC. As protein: CASSQDRQDTQY. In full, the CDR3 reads CASSQDRQDTQYF.

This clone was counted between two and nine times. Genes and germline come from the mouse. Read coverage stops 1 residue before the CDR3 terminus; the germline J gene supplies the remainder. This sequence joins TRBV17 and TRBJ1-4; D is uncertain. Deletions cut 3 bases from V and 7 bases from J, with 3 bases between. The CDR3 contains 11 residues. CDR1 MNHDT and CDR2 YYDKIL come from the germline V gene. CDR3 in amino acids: CASSRVERLFF. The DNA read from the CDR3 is TGTGCTAGCAGTAGGGTCGAAAGATTATTT.

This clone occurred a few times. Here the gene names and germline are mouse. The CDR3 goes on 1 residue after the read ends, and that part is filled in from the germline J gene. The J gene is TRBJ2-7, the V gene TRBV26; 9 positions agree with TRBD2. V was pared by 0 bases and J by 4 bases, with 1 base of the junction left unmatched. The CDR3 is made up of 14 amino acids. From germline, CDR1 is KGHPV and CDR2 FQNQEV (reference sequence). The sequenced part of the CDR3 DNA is TGTGCCAGCAGTCTGTCTGGGGGGGCTTATGAACAGTAC. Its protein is CASSLSGGAYEQY. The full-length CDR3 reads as CASSLSGGAYEQYF.

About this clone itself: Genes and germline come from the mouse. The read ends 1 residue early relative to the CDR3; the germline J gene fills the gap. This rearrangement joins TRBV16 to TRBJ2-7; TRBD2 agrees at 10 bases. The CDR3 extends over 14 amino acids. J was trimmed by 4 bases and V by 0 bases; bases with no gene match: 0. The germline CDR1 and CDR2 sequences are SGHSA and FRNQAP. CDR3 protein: CASSLETGGYEQYF. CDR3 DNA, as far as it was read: TGTGCAAGCAGCTTAGAGACTGGGGGGTATGAACAGTAC.

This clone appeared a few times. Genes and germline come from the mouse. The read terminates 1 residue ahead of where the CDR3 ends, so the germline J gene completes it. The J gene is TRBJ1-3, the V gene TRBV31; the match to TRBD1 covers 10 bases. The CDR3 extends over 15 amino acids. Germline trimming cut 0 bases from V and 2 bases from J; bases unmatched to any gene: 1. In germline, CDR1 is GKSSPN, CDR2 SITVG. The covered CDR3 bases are TGTGCCTGGAGTCTGGGACAGGGGACTGGAAATACGCTCTAT. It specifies CAWSLGQGTGNTLY. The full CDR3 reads CAWSLGQGTGNTLYF.